These 28 T cell receptor beta chains originate from one sample sequenced in a study of T cells after yellow fever vaccination. Each CDR3 protein gets one entry after TCRdb re-called the 5' RACE reads with MiXCR. The sample shows some 500,000 distinct CDR3 sequences, approximately 13% of them seen only once. The source was PBMCs, collected on the day of the yellow fever booster vaccination. Receptors originate from a man younger than 45 who received the YFV17D yellow fever vaccine.

The rearrangement links TRBV12-3 or TRBV12-4 to TRBJ1-2; 7 bases line up with TRBD1. V shed 5 bases and J 4 bases; nucleotides not matched to a gene: 10. This CDR3 has 15 amino acids. Written as DNA, the CDR3 is TGTGCCAGCAGTCCTAGAGGGACAGTACCCTATGGCTACACCTTC. The encoded protein is CASSPRGTVPYGYTF.

This clonotype turned up a few times. The chain is built from TRBV27 and TRBJ2-7; D may match TRBD1 or TRBD2 (5 bases each). This CDR3 has 16 residues. CDR1 MNHEY and CDR2 SMNVEV come from the germline V gene (reference sequence). V shed 3 bases and J shed 3 bases, with 18 bases lying between them. CDR3 amino acids: CASSFHLGAPYYEQYF. In nucleotides, the CDR3 is TGTGCCAGCAGTTTCCACCTCGGGGCGCCCTACTACGAGCAGTACTTC.

V is TRBV11-2 and J is TRBJ2-5, with D possibly being TRBD1 (5 bases). V lost 1 base and J lost 6, with 15 bases in between. The CDR3 sequence is 15 residues long. The germline CDR1 and CDR2 sequences are SGHAT and FQNNGV. CDR3 in DNA: TGTGCCAGCAGCTTAGGGGGCGGAACAAGAAAGACCCAGTACTTC. Its protein is CASSLGGGTRKTQYF.

This clonotype was counted only a few times. This rearrangement joins TRBV27 to TRBJ2-7; no firm D call. Trimming took 5 bases from V and 3 from J, leaving 14 bases between them. There are 14 residues in the CDR3. In germline, CDR1 is MNHEY, CDR2 SMNVEV (reference sequence). This chain's CDR3 is CASSQPDSGYEQYF. CDR3 in DNA: TGTGCCAGCAGTCAACCTGATTCGGGCTACGAGCAGTACTTC.

The V call is TRBV7-2, the J call TRBJ2-5; perhaps TRBD2 as D (5 bases). Trimming removed 1 base from V and 2 bases from J, with 8 bases in between. Per germline, CDR1 SGHTA and CDR2 FQGNSA. CDR3 length: 14 amino acids. The chain's CDR3 is CASSLVTGQETQYF. DNA of the CDR3: TGTGCCAGCAGCTTAGTAACGGGACAAGAGACCCAGTACTTC.

The rearrangement joins TRBV7-3 to TRBJ2-3; TRBD2 aligns across 7 bases. The V segment lost 10 bases and the J segment 2 bases; nucleotides outside the gene matches: 12. The CDR3 is 15 amino acids. In germline, CDR1 is SGHTA, CDR2 FQGTGA. The CDR3 bases are TGTGCCACGCGGAGAACTAGCGCCTACACAGATACGCAGTATTTT. As protein: CATRRTSAYTDTQYF.

The V call is TRBV7-9, the J call TRBJ2-1; maybe TRBD2 (6 bases). The CDR3 spans 12 residues. Germline V lookup: CDR1 SEHNR, CDR2 FQNEAQ (reference sequence). V lost 8 bases to trimming and J lost 3 bases, with 8 bases between them. CDR3 protein: CASAGRYNEQFF. CDR3 nucleotides: TGTGCCAGCGCGGGACGCTACAATGAGCAGTTCTTC.

This clonotype was counted a few times. The rearrangement uses TRBV7-8 and TRBJ2-7; D unclear. This CDR3 region has 15 residues. Germline V CDR1 and CDR2: SGHVS, FQNEAQ. V dropped 5 bases and J dropped 2 bases, with 16 bases sitting between them. The CDR3 loop is CASSPPRGLTYEQYF. The CDR3 DNA reads as TGTGCCAGCAGCCCCCCTCGCGGCTTGACCTACGAGCAGTACTTC.

This clonotype has only a few counts. CDR3 in amino acids: CASSSPGIGELFF. CDR3 coding DNA: TGTGCCAGCAGCTCCCCCGGCATCGGGGAGCTGTTTTTT. This chain uses TRBV5-4 with TRBJ2-2; no clear D. Germline values: CDR1 SGHNT, CDR2 YYREEE (reference sequence). Trimming took off 3 bases at V and 7 bases at J, with 10 bases between the two ends. The CDR3 is made up of 13 amino acids.

This clonotype was seen more than once but under ten times. This chain uses TRBV7-2 with TRBJ2-1; D gene uncertain. Germline lookup yields CDR1 SGHTA and CDR2 FQGNSA. Trimming took off 4 bases at V and 1 base at J, with 11 bases between the two ends. This CDR3 has 15 amino acids. CDR3 sequence reads: CASSSLASSYNEQFF. The CDR3 coding sequence is TGTGCCAGCAGCTCGCTGGCCTCGTCCTACAATGAGCAGTTCTTC.

This clonotype was seen only a few times. The chain recombines TRBV7-2 with TRBJ2-1; 9 bases fit TRBD2. The length of the CDR3 is 13 residues. Germline CDR1 is SGHTA and CDR2 is FQGNSA. The ends lost 7 bases at V and 6 bases at J; junction bases unmatched: 4. The CDR3 protein is CASKASGINEQFF. In DNA, the CDR3 is TGTGCCAGCAAGGCTAGCGGGATCAATGAGCAGTTCTTC.

This chain uses TRBV29-1 with TRBJ2-7; TRBD2 aligns across 11 bases. Germline V CDR1 and CDR2: SQVTM, ANQGSEA. V was clipped by 5 bases and J by 0 bases; unmatched bases: 3. The CDR3 sequence is 14 residues long. In DNA, the CDR3 is TGCAGCGTTCCGGGACTAGCGGACTCCTACGAGCAGTACTTC. This sequence encodes CSVPGLADSYEQYF.

J is TRBJ2-1 and V is TRBV6-2 or TRBV6-3, with TRBD2 identical over 10 bases. Germline V CDR1 and CDR2: MNHEY, SVGEGT. This CDR3 has 15 amino acids. V dropped 5 bases and J dropped 7; count of bases not matched to a gene: 8. CDR3 sequence (DNA): TGTGCCAGCAGTAACCTAGCGGGAGACGGTAATGAGCAGTTCTTC. It encodes CASSNLAGDGNEQFF.

The gene calls are TRBV5-1 and TRBJ2-5, with D perhaps TRBD2 (5 bases). The germline gives CDR1 SGHRS, CDR2 YFSETQ. The V and J ends lost 1 base and 2 bases respectively, with 18 bases between them. This CDR3 contains 17 residues. CDR3: CASSLPSLGERQETQYF. The CDR3 region has the DNA TGCGCCAGCAGCTTGCCGTCTTTGGGAGAGAGGCAAGAGACCCAGTACTTC.

The chain couples TRBV30 to TRBJ2-5, with unresolved D. Germline V gene data show CDR1 as GTSNPN and CDR2 as SVGIG (reference sequence). The germline V and J ends were trimmed by 4 bases and 7 bases, with 13 bases remaining between them. The CDR3 is 12 amino acids. The CDR3 sequence is CAWTAGIGTQYF. The CDR3 bases are TGTGCCTGGACGGCTGGCATTGGGACCCAGTACTTC.

This clonotype was picked up many times. This sequence joins TRBV5-1 and TRBJ1-6; weak D call: TRBD1 (6 bases). The germline gives CDR1 SGHRS, CDR2 YFSETQ. This CDR3 comprises 15 residues. The V end was cut by 4 bases, the J end by 9 bases, with 17 bases between. CDR3 in amino acids: CASSLRQETGSPLHF. The CDR3 DNA sequence: TGCGCCAGCAGCCTCCGACAGGAAACGGGTTCACCCCTCCACTTT.

This clonotype has only a few counts. The V gene is TRBV7-8, the J gene TRBJ1-1; possible D gene TRBD1, 6 bases. V dropped 3 bases and J dropped 4 bases, with 15 bases sitting between them. The CDR3 is made up of 15 amino acids. Germline CDR1 SGHVS, CDR2 FQNEAQ. In DNA form, the CDR3 reads TGTGCCAGCAGCTTCGGGGGGCCGGGGGGCACTGAAGCTTTCTTT. Protein product: CASSFGGPGGTEAFF. Variable domain in full (rest from reference TRBV7-8 and TRBJ1-1): GAGVSQSPRYKVAKRGQDVALRCDPISGHVSLFWYQQALGQGPEFLTYFQNEAQLDKSGLPSDRFFAERPEGSVSTLKIQRTQQEDSAVYLCASSFGGPGGTEAFFGQGTRLTVV.

This clonotype was detected ten times or more. This sequence joins TRBV5-1 and TRBJ2-1, with D possibly called TRBD1 or TRBD2 (5 bases each). Trimming pared 0 bases from V and 6 bases from J, leaving 7 bases between. The CDR3 is 13 amino acids. Germline assignment: CDR1 SGHRS and CDR2 YFSETQ. The CDR3 protein is CASSLVGGNEQFF. DNA of the CDR3: TGCGCCAGCAGCTTGGTTGGGGGCAATGAGCAGTTCTTC.

The sample holds a few counts of this clonotype. CDR3 loop: CASSLPGELAVENEQFF. The CDR3 bases are TGTGCCAGCAGCTTACCTGGAGAACTAGCGGTTGAAAATGAGCAGTTCTTC. V usage is TRBV7-9 and J usage is TRBJ2-1; 8 bases are a match to TRBD2. The CDR3 runs 17 residues. Germline V gene sequence: CDR1 SEHNR, CDR2 FQNEAQ (reference sequence). V trimming: 2 bases; J trimming: 7 bases; junction bases outside the gene matches: 13. The full variable domain, with the rest looked up from reference TRBV7-9 and TRBJ2-1, is DTGVSQNPRHKITKRGQNVTFRCDPISEHNRLYWYRQTLGQGPEFLTYFQNEAQLEKSRLLSDRFSAERPKGSFSTLEIQRTEQGDSAMYLCASSLPGELAVENEQFFGPGTRLTVL.

J is TRBJ2-1 and V is TRBV9, with a possible D match to TRBD1 (7 bases). The germline V and J ends were trimmed by 3 bases and 0 bases, with 13 bases remaining between them. The length of the CDR3 is 16 residues. Germline loops: CDR1 SGDLS, CDR2 YYNGEE. CDR3 bases: TGTGCCAGCAGCGCTCAGGGGGGTAGCTCCTACAATGAGCAGTTCTTC. Its translation is CASSAQGGSSYNEQFF.

CDR3 DNA: TGTGCCAGCACAGCTCCCAACGGGACTAGCGGAAACAATGAGCAGTTCTTC. Its protein is CASTAPNGTSGNNEQFF. The chain uses TRBV25-1 and TRBJ2-1; 11 nucleotides agree with TRBD2. Looked up from germline, CDR1 is MGHDK and CDR2 is SYGVNS. Trimming at V came to 7 bases and at J to 5 bases, leaving 13 bases not matched to a gene. The CDR3 is 17 residues long.

This clonotype has a handful of counts. The chain is built from TRBV12-3 or TRBV12-4 and TRBJ2-7; no definite D call. This CDR3 has 13 amino acids. Trimming shortened V by 3 bases and J by 3 bases, and 9 bases separated the two germline ends. CDR3 sequence reads: CASSFQVSYEQYF. The CDR3 nucleotides read TGTGCCAGCAGTTTCCAGGTGAGCTACGAGCAGTACTTC.

This clonotype was observed a handful of times. J is TRBJ1-5 and V is TRBV20-1; the match to TRBD1 covers 9 bases. This CDR3 has 14 amino acids. Germline CDR1 reads DFQATT; CDR2 reads SNEGSKA (reference sequence). V lost 5 bases and J lost 6; bases outside the gene matches: 8. CDR3 nucleotides: TGCAGTGCTGGACGGGACAGGGTGGCTCAGCCCCAGCATTTT. Translation: CSAGRDRVAQPQHF.

This clonotype was seen a handful of times. The chain recombines TRBV4-1 with TRBJ2-4, with TRBD2 identical over 11 bases. CDR1 and CDR2 from the germline V gene are MGHRA and YSYEKL. The J segment lost 0 bases and the V segment lost 0 bases, leaving 13 bases of the junction unmatched. There are 21 residues in the CDR3. CDR3 sequence: CASSQDPPTSGIWLAKNIQYF. The CDR3, as DNA: TGCGCCAGCAGCCAAGACCCACCGACTAGCGGGATCTGGCTAGCCAAAAACATTCAGTACTTC.

The V and J genes are TRBV4-3 and TRBJ2-1; D unresolved. The CDR3 loop spans 13 amino acids. Germline V gene data show CDR1 as LGHNA and CDR2 as YSLEER. The V gene lost 0 bases and the J gene lost 10 bases, with 10 bases spanning the gap. In nucleotides, the CDR3 is TGCGCCAGCAGCCAAGATCGGCGGACGGAGCAGTTCTTC. Encoded protein: CASSQDRRTEQFF.

This clonotype showed up just a few times. The rearrangement uses TRBV20-1 and TRBJ2-7; the D gene is possibly TRBD2 (5 bases). CDR1 is DFQATT, CDR2 SNEGSKA, per germline (reference sequence). V was shortened by 6 bases and J by 0 bases, with 9 bases between the two germline ends. This CDR3 has 12 amino acids. In DNA, the CDR3 is TGCAGTGCCAACCGGGACTCCTACGAGCAGTACTTC. This gives the protein CSANRDSYEQYF.

This clonotype was counted a few times. The chain is built from TRBV5-1 and TRBJ2-7; TRBD1 is a possible D gene (6 bases). This CDR3 contains 13 residues. The V gene lost 4 bases and the J gene lost 2 bases, with 10 bases spanning the gap. CDR1 is SGHRS and CDR2 is YFSETQ in the germline V gene. The CDR3 protein is CASSVTGTYEQYF. The CDR3 DNA follows: TGCGCCAGCAGCGTGACAGGTACCTACGAGCAGTACTTC.

The genes are TRBV5-6 and TRBJ2-1; a weak D match, TRBD2 (7 bases). This CDR3 region has 16 residues. V lost 4 bases and J lost 3, with 17 bases in between. From germline, CDR1 is SGHDT and CDR2 YYEEEE. In DNA form, the CDR3 reads TGTGCCAGCAGCGGACTAGGGGGGGGAGGCTACAATGAGCAGTTCTTC. Its protein is CASSGLGGGGYNEQFF.